This TCR beta chain was captured by sequencing in a study of blood T cells in healthy people across ages. Study conclusions and caveats: Researchers said unsorted PBMCs prevented a conclusive naive versus antigen-experienced comparison.

The amount of total RNA extracted per sample was at least 6 micrograms. Sample-barcoded 5' priming and a J-beta primer mix drove a second PCR of about 7 to 12 cycles. TCRdb reanalysed the 5' RACE reads using MiXCR and keeps one entry per CDR3 protein. In the table there are about 640,000 distinct CDR3 sequences, roughly two fifths of which are singletons. Turning to this clonotype: The antigen remains unidentified.

This TCR was sampled from a man at least 80 years old in good health. The sample was blood.

CDR3 nucleotides: TGTGCCAGCAGTTTCGGAGGCACAGGCGCCCAAGAGACCCAGTACTTC. Translation: CASSFGGTGAQETQYF. V and J are TRBV12-3 or TRBV12-4 and TRBJ2-5; D may be TRBD1 or TRBD2 (5 bases each). The CDR3 contains 16 residues. The germline V and J ends were trimmed by 3 bases and 1 base, with 15 bases remaining between them.